The clone carrying this T cell receptor beta chain was found once. Antigen unknown. This sample was taken from a study of identifying expanded T cells in peripheral blood. Points from the study as a whole: Clone count variance between roughly 2-week samples rose with total template count. Technical replicates showed around 1.2 changed clones; two weeks about 16.4; four weeks 19.

Libraries were prepared by immunoSEQ multiplex PCR; TCRdb keeps only in-frame clonotypes and omits some of them. The sample holds under 100,000 clones, about 85% seen once. The germline V and J ends were trimmed by 0 bases and 8 bases, with 14 bases remaining between them. The CDR3 has 14 residues. Germline V gene sequence: CDR1 SGHKS, CDR2 YYEKEE (reference sequence). During the collection period, no donor immune events like infections were recorded. The chain combines TRBV5-5 with TRBJ1-2, with D tentatively TRBD1 (6 bases). Sample: blood. The TCR comes from a person aged 18 to 70 in good health. Here the CDR3 reads CASSLDVQGWGYTF. CDR3 nucleotides: TGTGCCAGCAGCTTGGACGTACAGGGTTGGGGCTACACCTTC.